Listed below are T cell receptor beta chains from one sample, sequenced in a study of blood T cell repertoires in COVID-19. Sequencing was performed with immunoSEQ multiplex PCR; in TCRdb, only in-frame clones are kept and a portion is missing. This table has 200,000 to 250,000 clones, 80% to 90% appearing once. The sequencing sample was made of peripheral blood. All receptors derive from a woman in her sixties or seventies with acute or convalescent COVID-19. CDR3s include the opening cysteine and the closing phenylalanine or tryptophan. A D gene is named only where the DNA matches it firmly. Expanded clones are given a class, and other clones once, few, many or no size at all.

J gene | clone size | D gene | V gene | CDR3 DNA | CDR3 protein
TRBJ2-7 | many | TRBD1 | TRBV6-5 | TGTGCCAGCAGGAGACAGGGACAGGGTGCCTACGAGCAGTACTTC | CASRRQGQGAYEQYF
TRBJ2-2 | - | TRBD2 | TRBV4-2 | TGTGCCAGCAGCCAAAAGGCGACTAGCGGGGGGGCCGGGGAGCTGTTTTTT | CASSQKATSGGAGELFF
TRBJ2-3 | - | - | TRBV30 | TGTGCCTGGACTTCAGGGGACACAGATACGCAGTATTTT | CAWTSGDTDTQYF
TRBJ1-2 | once | - | TRBV19 | TGTGCCAGTAGTAAAGACAGGTTACTTAACTATGGCTACACCTTC | CASSKDRLLNYGYTF
TRBJ2-3 | - | - | TRBV4-1 | TGCGCCAGCAGCCAAGATAAAGGCCAGGGGTTTACTACGCAGTATTTT | CASSQDKGQGFTTQYF
TRBJ1-2 | - | - | TRBV28 | TGTGCCAGCGAAACTCAGGCCTCTGGCTACACCTTC | CASETQASGYTF
TRBJ2-7 | - | TRBD2 | TRBV10-3 | TGTGCCATCAGTGGTAGAAAAACTAGCGGGGCAACTTACGAGCAGTACTTC | CAISGRKTSGATYEQYF
TRBJ2-6 | - | TRBD1 | TRBV19 | TGTGCCAGTAGTAAGGGGACAGGGGGCTTAGGGGCCAACGTCCTGACTTTC | CASSKGTGGLGANVLTF
TRBJ1-4 | - | - | TRBV2 | TGTGCCAGCAGTGATCGGGGGACGGCAACTAATGAAAAACTGTTTTTT | CASSDRGTATNEKLFF
TRBJ1-2 | - | - | TRBV6-2/TRBV6-3 | TGTGCCAGCAGCCGCCTAGGACAGAACTATGGCTACACCTTC | CASSRLGQNYGYTF
TRBJ2-7 | - | - | TRBV7-2 | TGTGCCAGCAGCCCGGCAGTAGGGGTGGCGATCTACGAGCAGTACTTC | CASSPAVGVAIYEQYF
TRBJ1-6 | - | TRBD1 | TRBV30 | TGTGCCTGGAGTAGATGGGACAGGGGGAATTCACCCCTCCACTTT | CAWSRWDRGNSPLHF
TRBJ1-4 | - | - | TRBV10-3 | TGTGCCACTGGAGGGGGGGCCACTAATGAAAAACTGTTTTTT | CATGGGATNEKLFF
TRBJ2-1 | - | - | TRBV7-9 | TGTGCCAGCAGCCTAGACAGCCCAAGCAATGAGCAGTTCTTC | CASSLDSPSNEQFF
TRBJ1-1 | once | TRBD1 | TRBV5-1 | TGCGCCAGCAGTTCACAGGGGACAGCTGAAGCTTTCTTT | CASSSQGTAEAFF
TRBJ1-2 | few | - | TRBV2 | TGTGCCAGTGGAGGGGACGCGGGGGGCTACACCTTC | CASGGDAGGYTF
TRBJ1-1 | - | TRBD1 | TRBV3-1/TRBV3-2 | TGTGCCAGCAGCCAAGAACAGGGGGACACTGAAGCTTTCTTT | CASSQEQGDTEAFF
TRBJ2-7 | - | TRBD1 | TRBV7-9 | TGTGCCAGCAGGCGGACAGGGCAAATGGGAGAGCAGTACTTC | CASRRTGQMGEQYF
TRBJ1-2 | - | TRBD1 | TRBV18 | TGTGCCAGCTCACCATCACGGGACAGGGGGCGCTTCCTTTATGGCTACACCTTC | CASSPSRDRGRFLYGYTF
TRBJ2-1 | - | TRBD2 | TRBV5-6 | TGTGCCAGCATCCGAGGGAGGGGAGCTCACAATGAGCAGTTCTTC | CASIRGRGAHNEQFF
TRBJ2-5 | few | TRBD2 | TRBV7-9 | TGTGCCAGCAGAGGTTGGGGACTATTTCAAGAGACCCAGTACTTC | CASRGWGLFQETQYF
TRBJ1-1 | - | - | TRBV28 | TGTGCCAGCAGTTTAAGGCAGGGCTACACTGAAGCTTTCTTT | CASSLRQGYTEAFF
TRBJ1-2 | - | TRBD1 | TRBV6-6 | TGTGCCAGCACGGAACAGGGGGTCGATGGCTACACCTTC | CASTEQGVDGYTF
TRBJ1-5 | - | - | TRBV6-5 | TGTGCCAGCACGGACAGTCTCAATCAGCCCCAGCATTTT | CASTDSLNQPQHF
TRBJ1-1 | - | - | TRBV18 | TGTGCCAGCTCACCCCTACCGGGGGTAGCCTCCCAGAACACTGAAGCTTTCTTT | CASSPLPGVASQNTEAFF
TRBJ2-7 | - | TRBD1 | TRBV19 | TGTGCCAGTAGTATAGGGTTACTTTTCACAGGGGTGATCTACGAGCAGTACTTC | CASSIGLLFTGVIYEQYF
TRBJ1-1 | - | - | TRBV19 | TGTGCCAGTAGTATCGCGCGCGGGACGGTGAACACTGAAGCTTTCTTT | CASSIARGTVNTEAFF
TRBJ1-5 | - | TRBD1 | TRBV6-5 | TGTGCCAGCAGTTGGACAGGGGGACAACAGCCCCAGCATTTT | CASSWTGGQQPQHF
TRBJ1-1 | - | - | TRBV6-4 | TGTGCCAGCAGTGACTCGCCGGGGTTGGGGGAAGCTTTCTTT | CASSDSPGLGEAFF
TRBJ1-2 | - | - | TRBV14 | TGTGCCAGCAGCCAATATCCGGGGAGTGGCTACACCTTC | CASSQYPGSGYTF
TRBJ1-3 | few | - | TRBV5-1 | TGCGCCAGCAGCTTGGACGTTGCGGGGTCTGGAAACACCATATATTTT | CASSLDVAGSGNTIYF
TRBJ2-1 | - | - | TRBV7-2 | TGTGCCAGCAGCTTAGGCCCAGGGGCCTACAATGAGCAGTTCTTC | CASSLGPGAYNEQFF
TRBJ1-1 | - | - | TRBV12-3/TRBV12-4 | TGTGCCAGCAGTTTGTCGTCGGGTACTGAAGCTTTCTTT | CASSLSSGTEAFF
TRBJ1-2 | - | - | TRBV11-2 | TGTGCCAGCAGCTTAGGAGGCGTTGCTTCCAACTATGGCTACACCTTC | CASSLGGVASNYGYTF
TRBJ1-5 | - | - | TRBV15 | TGTGCCACCAGCAGAGCCGACAGGCCCCAGCATTTT | CATSRADRPQHF
TRBJ2-7 | - | TRBD1 | TRBV18 | TGTGCCAGCTCACTATCCGGGACAGCAAACGAGCAGTACTTC | CASSLSGTANEQYF
TRBJ1-5 | - | - | TRBV5-4 | TGTGCCAGCAGCTATGATAGTCAGCCCCAGCATTTT | CASSYDSQPQHF
TRBJ2-7 | once | TRBD1 | TRBV18 | TGTGCCAGCTCACCTCGTGGAGCAGGGGGCGACGAGCAGTACTTC | CASSPRGAGGDEQYF
TRBJ2-3 | - | - | TRBV30 | TGTGCCTGGAGATACGGGTTGGCAGATACGCAGTATTTT | CAWRYGLADTQYF
TRBJ2-2 | - | - | TRBV3-1/TRBV3-2 | TGTGCCAGCAGCCAAGATCTTGGCAGGGGAAGCACCGGGGAGCTGTTTTTT | CASSQDLGRGSTGELFF